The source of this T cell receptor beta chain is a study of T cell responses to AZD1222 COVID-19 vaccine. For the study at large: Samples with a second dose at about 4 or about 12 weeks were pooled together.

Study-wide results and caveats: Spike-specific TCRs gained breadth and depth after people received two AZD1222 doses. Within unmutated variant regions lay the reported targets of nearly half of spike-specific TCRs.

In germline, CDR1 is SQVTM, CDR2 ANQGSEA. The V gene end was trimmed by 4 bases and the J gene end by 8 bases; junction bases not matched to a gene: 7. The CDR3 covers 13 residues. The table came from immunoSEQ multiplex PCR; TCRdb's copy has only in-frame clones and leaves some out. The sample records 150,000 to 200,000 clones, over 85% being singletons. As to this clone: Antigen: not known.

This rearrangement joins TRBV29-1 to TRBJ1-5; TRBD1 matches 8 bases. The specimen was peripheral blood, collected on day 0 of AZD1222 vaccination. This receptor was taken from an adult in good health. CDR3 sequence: CSVASNRGEPQHF. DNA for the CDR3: TGCAGCGTTGCCTCCAACAGGGGGGAGCCCCAGCATTTT.